Below, one TCR beta chain is given with its context. These data are taken from a study of tumor-infiltrating lymphocytes in primary liver carcinoma. Background on the study: Spanning 30 to 69 years of age, the patients were men and women. Regardless of tissue type, samples showed similar yields of roughly 3.5 to 7.5 million productive TCRbeta reads.

With approximately 500 ng total RNA as template and a constant-region primer, TCR beta cDNA was made. For TCR beta, libraries were produced by three nested multiplex PCR rounds using slightly modified ARM-PCR. TRBV1-TRBV30 forward primers and a C-beta reverse primer were used in the first two PCR rounds, which each ran for approximately 10 cycles. TCRdb independently ran MiXCR on the multiplex PCR reads; one entry per CDR3 protein. The sample has 310,000 or so distinct CDR3 sequences, approximately 54% seen once. Extraction also yielded germline DNA, while blood RNA was obtained from unsorted whole blood. Chronic HBV infection was present, with no prior treatment. The CDR3 extends over 15 amino acids. The V gene's germline CDR1 is MGHDK and CDR2 SYGVNS. The V gene lost 3 bases and the J gene lost 5 bases, with 17 bases spanning the gap.

The chain combines TRBV25-1 with TRBJ2-7; the D is unclear. The origin of this receptor is a woman in her 30s with primary liver carcinoma and hepatitis B virus infection. The sample consisted of peripheral blood. This chain's CDR3 is CASSDPSRGGHEQYF. CDR3 DNA: TGTGCCAGCAGTGACCCTTCAAGAGGCGGTCACGAGCAGTACTTC.